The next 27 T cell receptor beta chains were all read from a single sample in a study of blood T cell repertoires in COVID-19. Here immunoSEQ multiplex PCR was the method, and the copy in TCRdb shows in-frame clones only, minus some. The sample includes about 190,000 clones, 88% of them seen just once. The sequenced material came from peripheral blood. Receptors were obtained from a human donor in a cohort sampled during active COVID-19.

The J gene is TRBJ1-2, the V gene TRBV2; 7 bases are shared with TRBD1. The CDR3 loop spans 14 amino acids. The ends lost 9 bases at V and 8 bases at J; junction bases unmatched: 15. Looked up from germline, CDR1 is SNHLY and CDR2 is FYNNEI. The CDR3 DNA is TGTGCCAGTCAGCTGCCTCTACAGGGGCAAGGCTACACCTTC. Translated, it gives CASQLPLQGQGYTF.

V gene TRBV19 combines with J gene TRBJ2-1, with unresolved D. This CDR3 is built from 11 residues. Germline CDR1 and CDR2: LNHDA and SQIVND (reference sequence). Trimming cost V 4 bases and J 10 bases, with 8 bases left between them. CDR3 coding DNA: TGTGCCAGTAGTAGAGCACGGGAGCAGTTCTTC. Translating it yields CASSRAREQFF.

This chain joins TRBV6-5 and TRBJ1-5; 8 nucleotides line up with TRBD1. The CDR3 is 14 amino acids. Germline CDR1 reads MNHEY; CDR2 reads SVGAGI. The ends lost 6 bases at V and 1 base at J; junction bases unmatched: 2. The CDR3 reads CASRGQGSNQPQHF. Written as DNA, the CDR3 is TGTGCCAGCAGAGGACAGGGCAGCAATCAGCCCCAGCATTTT.

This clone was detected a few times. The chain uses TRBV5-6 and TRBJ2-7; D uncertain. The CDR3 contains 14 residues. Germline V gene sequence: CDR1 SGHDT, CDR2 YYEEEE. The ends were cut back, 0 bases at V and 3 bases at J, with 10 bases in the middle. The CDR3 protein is CASSLDGHLYEQYF. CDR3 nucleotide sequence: TGTGCCAGCAGCTTGGACGGTCATCTCTACGAGCAGTACTTC.

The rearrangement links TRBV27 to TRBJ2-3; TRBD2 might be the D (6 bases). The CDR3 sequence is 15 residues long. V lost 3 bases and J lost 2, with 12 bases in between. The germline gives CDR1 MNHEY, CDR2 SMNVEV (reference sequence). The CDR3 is CASSFRGTNTDTQYF. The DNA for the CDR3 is TGTGCCAGCAGTTTTCGGGGGACGAACACAGATACGCAGTATTTT.

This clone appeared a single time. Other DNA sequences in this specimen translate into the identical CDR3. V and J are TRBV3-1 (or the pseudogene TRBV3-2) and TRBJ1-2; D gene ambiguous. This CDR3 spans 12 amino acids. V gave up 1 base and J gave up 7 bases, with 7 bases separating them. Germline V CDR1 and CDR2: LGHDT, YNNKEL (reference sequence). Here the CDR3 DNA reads TGTGCCAGCAGCCAAGGGGCAGGTGGCTACACCTTC. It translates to CASSQGAGGYTF.

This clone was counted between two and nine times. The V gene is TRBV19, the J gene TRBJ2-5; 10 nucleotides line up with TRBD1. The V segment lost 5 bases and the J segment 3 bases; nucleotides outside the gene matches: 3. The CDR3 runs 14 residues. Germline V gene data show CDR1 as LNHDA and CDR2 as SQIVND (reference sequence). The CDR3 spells CASSLGQGEETQYF. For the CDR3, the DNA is TGTGCCAGTAGTCTCGGACAGGGGGAAGAGACCCAGTACTTC.

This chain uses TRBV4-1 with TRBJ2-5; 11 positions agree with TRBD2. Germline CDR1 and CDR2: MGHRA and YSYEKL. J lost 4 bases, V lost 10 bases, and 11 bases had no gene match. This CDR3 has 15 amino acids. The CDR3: CATSFSGGAGETQYF. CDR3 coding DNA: TGCGCCACCTCTTTTAGCGGGGGGGCGGGAGAGACCCAGTACTTC.

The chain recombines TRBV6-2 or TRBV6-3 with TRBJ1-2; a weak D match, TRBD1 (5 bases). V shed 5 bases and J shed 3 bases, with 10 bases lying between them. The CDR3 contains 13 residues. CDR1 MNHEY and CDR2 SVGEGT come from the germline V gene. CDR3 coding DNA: TGTGCCAGCAGTCGACAGCCCTACTATGGCTACACCTTC. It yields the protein CASSRQPYYGYTF.

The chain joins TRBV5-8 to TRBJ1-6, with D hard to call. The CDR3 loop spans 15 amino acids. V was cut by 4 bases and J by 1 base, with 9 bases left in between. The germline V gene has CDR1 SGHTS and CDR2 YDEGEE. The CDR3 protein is CASSLTLSYNSPLHF. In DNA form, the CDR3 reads TGTGCCAGCAGCCTCACTTTATCCTATAATTCACCCCTCCACTTT.

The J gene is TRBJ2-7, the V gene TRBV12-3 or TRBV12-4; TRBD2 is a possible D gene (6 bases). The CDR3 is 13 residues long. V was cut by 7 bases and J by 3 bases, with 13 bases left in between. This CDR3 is CASNLQGLYEQYF. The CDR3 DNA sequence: TGTGCCAGCAATTTGCAGGGACTCTACGAGCAGTACTTC.

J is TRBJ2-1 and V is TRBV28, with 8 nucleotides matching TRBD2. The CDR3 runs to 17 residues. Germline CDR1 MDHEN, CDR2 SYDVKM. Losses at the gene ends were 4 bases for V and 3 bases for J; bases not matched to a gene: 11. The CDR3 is CASSSAVGGGHYNEQFF. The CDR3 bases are TGTGCCAGCAGTTCTGCCGTCGGGGGGGGACACTACAATGAGCAGTTCTTC.

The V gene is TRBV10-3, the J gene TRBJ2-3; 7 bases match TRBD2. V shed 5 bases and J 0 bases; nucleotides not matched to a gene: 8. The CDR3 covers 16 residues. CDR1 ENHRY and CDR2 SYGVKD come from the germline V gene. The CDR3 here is CAISPSAGASTDTQYF. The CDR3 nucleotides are TGTGCCATCAGTCCGTCCGCGGGAGCTAGCACAGATACGCAGTATTTT.

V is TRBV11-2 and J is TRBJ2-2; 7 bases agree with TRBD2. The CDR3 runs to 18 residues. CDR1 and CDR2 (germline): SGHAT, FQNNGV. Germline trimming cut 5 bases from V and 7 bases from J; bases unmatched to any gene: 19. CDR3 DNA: TGTGCCAGCAGCCAGCGGTTCCTAGCGGTTACCACCGGCGGGGAGCTGTTTTTT. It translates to CASSQRFLAVTTGGELFF. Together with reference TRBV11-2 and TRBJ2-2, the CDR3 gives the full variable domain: EAGVAQSPRYKIIEKRQSVAFWCNPISGHATLYWYQQILGQGPKLLIQFQNNGVVDDSQLPKDRFSAERLKGVDSTLKIQPAKLEDSAVYLCASSQRFLAVTTGGELFFGEGSRLTVL.

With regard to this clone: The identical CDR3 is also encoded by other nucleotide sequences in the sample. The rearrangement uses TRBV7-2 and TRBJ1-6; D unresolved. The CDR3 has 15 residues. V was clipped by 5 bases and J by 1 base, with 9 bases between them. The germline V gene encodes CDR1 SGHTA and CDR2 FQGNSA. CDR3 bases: TGTGCCAGCAGCCGTAGAGGGTCCTATAATTCACCCCTCCACTTT. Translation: CASSRRGSYNSPLHF.

The CDR3 coding sequence is TGTGCCAGCAGTGAAGAGCCAAAATCCTACGAGCAGTACTTC. Its translation: CASSEEPKSYEQYF. This chain links TRBV6-1 with TRBJ2-7; D remains ambiguous. The CDR3 is 14 residues long. CDR1 is MNHNS and CDR2 is SASEGT in the germline V gene. Trimming took 1 base from V and 1 from J, leaving 8 bases between them.

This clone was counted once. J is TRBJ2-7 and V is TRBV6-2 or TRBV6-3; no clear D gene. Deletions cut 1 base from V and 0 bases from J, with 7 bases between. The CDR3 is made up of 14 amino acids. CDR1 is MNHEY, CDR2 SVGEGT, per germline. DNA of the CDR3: TGTGCCAGCAGTTACTGGTCCGGCTCCTACGAGCAGTACTTC. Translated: CASSYWSGSYEQYF.

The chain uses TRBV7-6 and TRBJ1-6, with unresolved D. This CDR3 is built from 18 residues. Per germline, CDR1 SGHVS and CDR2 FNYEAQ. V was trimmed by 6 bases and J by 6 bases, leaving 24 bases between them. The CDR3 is CASSQVPSDGSFNSPLHF. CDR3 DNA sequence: TGTGCCAGCAGTCAAGTTCCTTCGGACGGGAGTTTTAATTCACCCCTCCACTTT.

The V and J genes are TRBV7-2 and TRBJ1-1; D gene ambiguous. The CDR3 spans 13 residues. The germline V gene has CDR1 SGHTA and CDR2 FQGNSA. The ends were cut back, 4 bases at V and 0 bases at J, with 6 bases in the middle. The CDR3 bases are TGTGCCAGCAGCTCCAGGATGAACACTGAAGCTTTCTTT. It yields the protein CASSSRMNTEAFF.

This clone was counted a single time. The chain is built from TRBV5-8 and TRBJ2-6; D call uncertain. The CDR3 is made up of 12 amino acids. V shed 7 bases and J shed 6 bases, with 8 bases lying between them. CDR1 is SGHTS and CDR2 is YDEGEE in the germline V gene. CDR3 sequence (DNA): TGTGCCAGCCGGGTCAAGGCCAACGTCCTGACTTTC. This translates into CASRVKANVLTF.

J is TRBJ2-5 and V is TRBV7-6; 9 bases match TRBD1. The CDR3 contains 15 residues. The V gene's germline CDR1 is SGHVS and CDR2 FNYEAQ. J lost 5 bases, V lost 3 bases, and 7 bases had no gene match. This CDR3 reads CASSLATGGMETQYF. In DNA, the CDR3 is TGTGCCAGCAGCTTGGCAACAGGGGGCATGGAGACCCAGTACTTC.

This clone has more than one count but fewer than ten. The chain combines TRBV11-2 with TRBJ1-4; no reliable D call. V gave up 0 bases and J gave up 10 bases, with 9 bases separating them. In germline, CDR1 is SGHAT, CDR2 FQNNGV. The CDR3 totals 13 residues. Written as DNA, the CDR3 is TGTGCCAGCAGCTTAGATCCGGCGGCAAAACTGTTTTTT. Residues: CASSLDPAAKLFF. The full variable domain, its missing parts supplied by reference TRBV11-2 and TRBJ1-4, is EAGVAQSPRYKIIEKRQSVAFWCNPISGHATLYWYQQILGQGPKLLIQFQNNGVVDDSQLPKDRFSAERLKGVDSTLKIQPAKLEDSAVYLCASSLDPAAKLFFGSGTQLSVL.

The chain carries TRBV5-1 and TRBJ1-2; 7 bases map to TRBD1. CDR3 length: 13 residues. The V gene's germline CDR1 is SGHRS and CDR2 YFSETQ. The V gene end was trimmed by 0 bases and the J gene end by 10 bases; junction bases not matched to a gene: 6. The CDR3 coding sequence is TGCGCCAGCAGCTTGGGGCAGGGGGAACCCTACACCTTC. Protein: CASSLGQGEPYTF.

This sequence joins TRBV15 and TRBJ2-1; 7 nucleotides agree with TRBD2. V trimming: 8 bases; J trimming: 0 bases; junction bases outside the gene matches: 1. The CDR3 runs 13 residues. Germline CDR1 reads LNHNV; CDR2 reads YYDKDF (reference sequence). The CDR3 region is CATRDYSYNEQFF. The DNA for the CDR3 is TGTGCCACCCGGGACTACTCCTACAATGAGCAGTTCTTC.

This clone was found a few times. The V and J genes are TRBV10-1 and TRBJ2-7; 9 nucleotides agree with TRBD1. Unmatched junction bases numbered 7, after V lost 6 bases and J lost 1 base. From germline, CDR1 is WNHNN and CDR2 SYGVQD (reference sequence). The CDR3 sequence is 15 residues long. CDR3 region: CASSRKDRGSYEQYF. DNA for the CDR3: TGCGCCAGCAGCCGGAAGGACAGGGGTTCCTACGAGCAGTACTTC.

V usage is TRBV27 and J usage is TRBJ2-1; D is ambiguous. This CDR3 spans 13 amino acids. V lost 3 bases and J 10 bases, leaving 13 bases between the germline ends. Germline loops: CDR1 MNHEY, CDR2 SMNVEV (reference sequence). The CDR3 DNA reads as TGTGCCAGCAGTTTCCGCTCCGCCGGGGAGCAGTTCTTC. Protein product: CASSFRSAGEQFF.

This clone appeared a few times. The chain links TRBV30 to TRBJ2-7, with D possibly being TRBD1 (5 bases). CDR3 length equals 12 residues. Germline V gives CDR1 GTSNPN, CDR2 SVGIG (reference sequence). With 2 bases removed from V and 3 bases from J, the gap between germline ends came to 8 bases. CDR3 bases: TGTGCCTGGAGTCCGACAGTCTACGAGCAGTACTTC. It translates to CAWSPTVYEQYF.